Following are 20 T cell receptor beta chains from one sample sequenced in a study of OX40 agonist ivuxolimab in advanced cancers. Assay: immunoSEQ multiplex PCR; the TCRdb copy retains only in-frame clones and omits some. The sample yields roughly 81,000 clones, 70% to 90% seen once. The sample here was CD4+ or CD8+ T cells sorted from blood, taken in a trial of the OX40 agonist ivuxolimab. The receptors were gathered from an adult with an advanced solid tumor such as melanoma, head and neck, liver or kidney cancer.

The chain carries TRBV18 and TRBJ2-7, with D tentatively TRBD1 (6 bases). Germline CDR1 KGHSH, CDR2 LQKENI. Trimming stripped 5 bases from V and 3 bases from J, with 8 bases between. CDR3 length equals 12 residues. The CDR3 DNA is TGTGCCAGCTCAGGGGGCTACTACGAGCAGTACTTC. Protein: CASSGGYYEQYF.

This clone is a singleton in its sample. The rearrangement joins TRBV10-3 to TRBJ1-1, with 7 nucleotides matching TRBD1. Trimming removed 3 bases from V and 3 bases from J; junction bases left unmatched: 4. This CDR3 has 14 residues. Germline lookup yields CDR1 ENHRY and CDR2 SYGVKD. The CDR3 nucleotides are TGTGCCATCAGTGAAAGGACAGGTGACACTGAAGCTTTCTTT. This codes for CAISERTGDTEAFF.

This chain connects TRBV5-4 to TRBJ2-7; D is undetermined. The CDR3 runs to 13 residues. The V gene's germline CDR1 is SGHNT and CDR2 YYREEE (reference sequence). V gave up 1 base and J gave up 5 bases, with 10 bases separating them. For the CDR3, the DNA is TGTGCCAGCAGCTTGCTGAGTACCGACGAGCAGTACTTC. Translating it yields CASSLLSTDEQYF. Complete variable domain (other parts from reference TRBV5-4 and TRBJ2-7): ETGVTQSPTHLIKTRGQQVTLRCSSQSGHNTVSWYQQALGQGPQFIFQYYREEENGRGNFPPRFSGLQFPNYSSELNVNALELDDSALYLCASSLLSTDEQYFGPGTRLTVT.

This chain connects TRBV18 to TRBJ1-4; D is undetermined. CDR3 size: 16 residues. V was trimmed by 0 bases and J by 3 bases, leaving 11 bases between them. Germline V gene sequence: CDR1 KGHSH, CDR2 LQKENI. DNA for the CDR3: TGTGCCAGCTCACCACCTGGGTCCAATTCTAATGAAAAACTGTTTTTT. Amino acid sequence: CASSPPGSNSNEKLFF.

This chain joins TRBV10-2 and TRBJ2-2; D is uncertain. Germline V gene lookup returns CDR1 WSHSY and CDR2 SAAADI. Trimming took off 5 bases at V and 1 base at J, with 14 bases between the two ends. This CDR3 contains 16 residues. The CDR3 DNA is TGCGCCAGCAGTCCCCCCACCCCCATGAACACCGGGGAGCTGTTTTTT. Amino acids: CASSPPTPMNTGELFF.

This clone was recorded once. This chain connects TRBV6-5 to TRBJ2-5, with 7 bases identical to TRBD2. CDR3 length: 14 amino acids. Germline values: CDR1 MNHEY, CDR2 SVGAGI. V lost 5 bases to trimming and J lost 3 bases; unmatched junction nucleotides: 6. The CDR3 loop is CASSMWGGEETQYF. In DNA, the CDR3 is TGTGCCAGCAGTATGTGGGGGGGTGAAGAGACCCAGTACTTC.

This clone was seen once. This chain connects TRBV5-1 to TRBJ1-6, with 7 bases aligning to TRBD1. The CDR3 has 15 amino acids. The junction had 4 bases not matched to a gene; V was cut back by 4 bases and J by 3 bases. From germline, CDR1 is SGHRS and CDR2 YFSETQ. DNA of the CDR3: TGCGCCAGCAGCCCGGGACAGCTCTATAATTCACCCCTCCACTTT. It translates to CASSPGQLYNSPLHF.

This CDR3 is CASSTRSGGAVTGELFF. CDR3 DNA sequence: TGTGCCAGCAGCACTCGTAGCGGGGGGGCGGTCACCGGGGAGCTGTTTTTT. The genes are TRBV7-2 and TRBJ2-2, with 11 bases identical to TRBD2. From germline, CDR1 is SGHTA and CDR2 FQGNSA. The CDR3 length is 17 residues. Losses at the gene ends were 5 bases for V and 4 bases for J; bases not matched to a gene: 9.

The chain links TRBV29-1 to TRBJ2-7; 7 bases map to TRBD2. J was trimmed by 5 bases and V by 1 base; bases with no gene match: 8. Germline V gene sequence: CDR1 SQVTM, CDR2 ANQGSEA. This CDR3 region has 14 residues. CDR3 DNA sequence: TGCAGCGTTGAAGGGGGAGGGGCAGGCCACGAGCAGTACTTC. This codes for CSVEGGGAGHEQYF.

V usage is TRBV7-2 and J usage is TRBJ2-3; TRBD1 or TRBD2 may be the D gene (5 bases each). The V and J ends lost 0 bases and 2 bases respectively, with 6 bases between them. The CDR3 has 14 residues. Germline CDR1 reads SGHTA; CDR2 reads FQGNSA. CDR3 DNA sequence: TGTGCCAGCAGCTTAGCGGGGACCACAGATACGCAGTATTTT. Amino acids: CASSLAGTTDTQYF.

This chain connects TRBV29-1 to TRBJ1-1; D ambiguous. Trimming shortened V by 0 bases and J by 1 base, and 6 bases separated the two germline ends. The CDR3 length is 13 residues. Germline V CDR1 and CDR2: SQVTM, ANQGSEA. CDR3 in amino acids: CSVEDPKNTEAFF. CDR3 nucleotides: TGCAGCGTTGAAGACCCCAAGAACACTGAAGCTTTCTTT. Together with reference TRBV29-1 and TRBJ1-1, the CDR3 gives the full variable domain: SAVISQKPSRDICQRGTSLTIQCQVDSQVTMMFWYRQQPGQSLTLIATANQGSEATYESGFVIDKFPISRPNLTFSTLTVSNMSPEDSSIYLCSVEDPKNTEAFFGQGTRLTVV.

This clone appeared once. The chain is built from TRBV5-8 and TRBJ1-3; perhaps TRBD1 as D (5 bases). Trimming removed 5 bases at V and 0 bases at J, with 15 bases between. Per the germline V gene, CDR1 is SGHTS and CDR2 is YDEGEE. The CDR3 has 16 amino acids. This CDR3 reads CASSRGTLDSGNTIYF. The CDR3 coding sequence is TGTGCCAGCAGTCGAGGGACGCTTGACTCTGGAAACACCATATATTTT. Full variable domain (remainder filled in from reference TRBV5-8 and TRBJ1-3): EAGVTQSPTHLIKTRGQQATLRCSPISGHTSVYWYQQALGLGLQFLLWYDEGEERNRGNFPPRFSGRQFPNYSSELNVNALELEDSALYLCASSRGTLDSGNTIYFGEGSWLTVV.

The J gene is TRBJ1-1, the V gene TRBV28; no firm D call. This CDR3 has 12 amino acids. The germline gives CDR1 MDHEN, CDR2 SYDVKM. The V gene lost 1 base and the J gene lost 5 bases, with 5 bases spanning the gap. CDR3 nucleotides: TGTGCCAGCAGTTTATTGGGGACTGAAGCTTTCTTT. Amino acid sequence: CASSLLGTEAFF. The variable domain in full, completed from reference TRBV28 and TRBJ1-1, reads DVKVTQSSRYLVKRTGEKVFLECVQDMDHENMFWYRQDPGLGLRLIYFSYDVKMKEKGDIPEGYSVSREKKERFSLILESASTNQTSMYLCASSLLGTEAFFGQGTRLTVV.

This clone showed up just a few times. The chain carries TRBV6-6 and TRBJ2-5; D perhaps matches TRBD1 (6 bases). The V and J ends lost 5 bases and 5 bases respectively, with 21 bases between them. CDR3 length equals 16 residues. Germline values: CDR1 MNHNY, CDR2 SVGAGI (reference sequence). Written as DNA, the CDR3 is TGTGCCAGCAGTACCGGTCTAGTGGGGGCGATGGAGACCCAGTACTTC. Translating it yields CASSTGLVGAMETQYF.

This clone was recorded a few times. The chain recombines TRBV4-3 with TRBJ1-6, with 7 nucleotides matching TRBD1. V lost 0 bases, J lost 9 bases, and 5 bases stayed unmatched. The CDR3 is 15 residues long. Germline V gene data show CDR1 as LGHNA and CDR2 as YSLEER. CDR3 nucleotide sequence: TGCGCCAGCAGCCAAGATGCGACAGGGACTTCACCCCTCCACTTT. Protein product: CASSQDATGTSPLHF.

This sequence joins TRBV7-8 and TRBJ1-1, with a tentative D call TRBD1 (6 bases). CDR3 length equals 16 residues. CDR1 is SGHVS and CDR2 is FQNEAQ in the germline V gene. The V end was cut by 5 bases, the J end by 5 bases, with 21 bases between. The CDR3 protein is CASSINQGQSETEAFF. In DNA form, the CDR3 reads TGTGCCAGCAGCATTAACCAGGGGCAAAGTGAGACTGAAGCTTTCTTT.

The chain carries TRBV5-4 and TRBJ2-1; TRBD2 might be the D (6 bases). Germline CDR1 SGHNT, CDR2 YYREEE (reference sequence). The germline V and J ends were trimmed by 4 bases and 1 base, with 12 bases remaining between them. This CDR3 comprises 15 residues. The CDR3 here is CASSAPSASYNEQFF. CDR3 DNA: TGTGCCAGCAGCGCACCTAGCGCGTCCTACAATGAGCAGTTCTTC.

The rearrangement links TRBV9 to TRBJ1-1; 8 bases fit TRBD1. The CDR3 has 13 residues. The V and J ends lost 7 bases and 6 bases, in that order; junction bases with no gene match: 8. Germline lookup yields CDR1 SGDLS and CDR2 YYNGEE. The CDR3 region has the DNA TGTGCCAGCGGCAGGGGGCAGGGGGCTGAAGCTTTCTTT. Protein sequence: CASGRGQGAEAFF. Combining the CDR3 with reference TRBV9 and TRBJ1-1 gives the whole variable domain DSGVTQTPKHLITATGQRVTLRCSPRSGDLSVYWYQQSLDQGLQFLIQYYNGEERAKGNILERFSAQQFPDLHSELNLSSLELGDSALYFCASGRGQGAEAFFGQGTRLTVV.

The V gene is TRBV28, the J gene TRBJ1-2; D unresolved. Germline V gene lookup returns CDR1 MDHEN and CDR2 SYDVKM. CDR3 length: 12 amino acids. The V gene lost 6 bases and the J gene lost 4 bases, with 9 bases spanning the gap. The CDR3 DNA reads TGTGCCAGCAGCCTCGGTCCCTATGGCTACACCTTC. This translates into CASSLGPYGYTF.

The chain combines TRBV7-9 with TRBJ1-4; D is possibly TRBD1 (5 bases). Germline CDR1 reads SEHNR; CDR2 reads FQNEAQ (reference sequence). Trimming took 5 bases from V and 11 from J, leaving 15 bases between them. CDR3 length: 13 residues. CDR3 loop: CASSAPGLRKLFF. In nucleotides, the CDR3 is TGTGCCAGCAGCGCCCCAGGGTTGCGCAAACTGTTTTTT.